This T cell receptor (beta chain) was obtained from a study of blood T cell repertoires in COVID-19. Germline-derived CDR1 and CDR2 are SEHNR and FQNEAQ (reference sequence). The CDR3 contains 14 residues. V was shortened by 4 bases and J by 4 bases, with 14 bases between the two germline ends. Recruits, aged about 18 to 100 years, lived in 25 or so US areas. Someone with COVID-19 had been met by exposed participants within 2 weeks before study entry. Profiled with immunoSEQ multiplex PCR; TCRdb holds only in-frame clones, not every one. In the table there are roughly 250,000 clones, approximately 90% of which are singletons.

The chain joins TRBV7-9 to TRBJ2-7; weak D call: TRBD1 (6 bases). The TCR was taken from a man aged 45-65 years who had been exposed to COVID-19. What was sequenced was PBMCs or T cells enriched from blood (not recorded which). CDR3 nucleotides: TGTGCCAGCAGCTACGCCGGGACAAGATACGAGCAGTACTTC. Residues: CASSYAGTRYEQYF.